This TCR beta chain was identified in a study of blood T cells in healthy people across ages. As concerns this clonotype: The antigen remains undetermined.

Aged about 6 to 100, donors were systemically healthy Caucasians from Russia. PCR was performed a second time for 7 to 11 cycles using a sample-barcoded 5' primer and a J-beta primer mix. MiXCR, applied by TCRdb to the 5' RACE reads, yields one record per CDR3 protein. The table lists 600,000 to 1,000,000 distinct CDR3 sequences, about 62% of them singletons. Overall study findings and caveats: Estimates drawn from one million T cells were deemed to understate diversity.

Trimming cost V 5 bases and J 5 bases, with 19 bases left between them. The CDR3 covers 16 residues. The V gene's germline CDR1 is SGDLS and CDR2 YYNGEE. The sequenced sample was blood. The rearrangement uses TRBV9 and TRBJ2-2, with no clear D. The clonotype originates from a man aged 25-40 years in good health. The CDR3 reads CASSLGSREITGELFF. The DNA for the CDR3 is TGTGCCAGCAGTTTGGGATCTAGGGAAATTACCGGGGAGCTGTTTTTT.